These 11 T cell receptor beta chains originate from one sample sequenced in a study of blood T cells in healthy people across ages (dated by TCRdb to the mid-2010s). Libraries were prepared through 5' RACE. The reads were generated on an Illumina HiSeq 2500. A second PCR of roughly 6 to 11 cycles was run with a J-beta primer mix and a sample-barcoded 5' primer. TCRdb trimmed the raw reads at Q25, called clones with MiXCR and kept productive beta chains. Every distinct CDR3 protein forms one entry, paired with its most common genes and DNA. The sample table holds hundreds of thousands of distinct CDR3 sequences, of which over 20% were seen once. The ten most abundant clones make up less than 25% of the sample. The sequencing input was blood. The receptors come from a man between 65 and 85 years old in good health.

The chain employs TRBV2 and TRBJ2-1; tentatively, D is TRBD2 (5 bases). Trimming left V 1 base short and J 0 bases short, with 7 bases between. CDR1 is SNHLY and CDR2 is FYNNEI in the germline V gene. The CDR3 sequence is 15 residues long. The CDR3 DNA follows: TGTGCCAGCAGTGAAGGACTACTCTCCTACAATGAGCAGTTCTTC. Translated: CASSEGLLSYNEQFF.

This sequence joins TRBV9 and TRBJ1-6; D may be TRBD1 (6 bases). Germline assignment: CDR1 SGDLS and CDR2 YYNGEE. CDR3 length equals 16 residues. Deletions cut 1 base from V and 6 bases from J, with 14 bases between. This chain's CDR3 is CASSVPGAGPNSPLHF. The CDR3 DNA is TGTGCCAGCAGCGTACCAGGGGCTGGCCCTAATTCACCCCTCCACTTT.

This clonotype was seen only a few times. V and J are TRBV3-1 and TRBJ2-5; perhaps TRBD1 as D (5 bases). V shed 2 bases and J shed 1 base, with 14 bases lying between them. Germline V gene lookup returns CDR1 LGHDT and CDR2 YNNKEL (reference sequence). The CDR3 runs to 16 residues. CDR3 in amino acids: CASSQYQTGPQETQYF. CDR3 coding DNA: TGTGCCAGCAGCCAATATCAAACAGGACCCCAAGAGACCCAGTACTTC.

This clonotype turned up a few times. The V gene is TRBV5-1, the J gene TRBJ1-3; 8 positions match TRBD1. The CDR3 contains 15 residues. Losses at the gene ends were 7 bases for V and 0 bases for J; bases not matched to a gene: 6. Germline loops: CDR1 SGHRS, CDR2 YFSETQ. CDR3 in DNA: TGCGCCAGCGGGCGGACAGGGAGCTCTGGAAACACCATATATTTT. Protein: CASGRTGSSGNTIYF. The full variable domain, its missing parts supplied by reference TRBV5-1 and TRBJ1-3, is KAGVTQTPRYLIKTRGQQVTLSCSPISGHRSVSWYQQTPGQGLQFLFEYFSETQRNKGNFPGRFSGRQFSNSRSEMNVSTLELGDSALYLCASGRTGSSGNTIYFGEGSWLTVV.

This clonotype has only a few counts. V gene TRBV5-6 combines with J gene TRBJ2-5, with TRBD1 matching 9 bases. Trimming removed 4 bases from V and 7 bases from J; junction bases left unmatched: 8. The CDR3 runs to 14 residues. Germline lookup yields CDR1 SGHDT and CDR2 YYEEEE. Here the CDR3 DNA reads TGTGCCAGCAGCCCGGACAGGGGCACGGGGACCCAGTACTTC. Protein: CASSPDRGTGTQYF.

Only a few counts were recorded for this clonotype. The rearrangement links TRBV7-3 to TRBJ2-2; D is uncertain. V was shortened by 5 bases and J by 4 bases, with 17 bases between the two germline ends. This CDR3 is 16 amino acids long. The germline gives CDR1 SGHTA, CDR2 FQGTGA. The CDR3: CASSPDRAKSTGELFF. CDR3 DNA: TGTGCCAGCAGCCCAGACCGGGCCAAATCCACCGGGGAGCTGTTTTTT.

The chain has TRBV7-2 and TRBJ2-5; 10 bases match TRBD2. The J call may be incorrect, as the DNA end agrees better with TRBJ2-7. The CDR3 is made up of 15 amino acids. Germline CDR1 reads SGHTA; CDR2 reads FQGNSA. CDR3 in DNA: TGTGCCAGCAGCAACCTAGCGGGAGATTCCTACGAGCAGTACGTC. This encodes CASSNLAGDSYEQYV.

The chain joins TRBV7-8 to TRBJ1-5; 7 nucleotides line up with TRBD1. The CDR3 contains 13 residues. Germline V gene lookup returns CDR1 SGHVS and CDR2 FQNEAQ. Trimming cost V 3 bases and J 6 bases; bases outside gene matches: 2. The DNA of the CDR3 is TGTGCCAGCAGCTTTGAGGGGGCTCAGCCCCAGCATTTT. The encoded protein is CASSFEGAQPQHF.

This clonotype came up many times. J is TRBJ1-4 and V is TRBV4-1; D is unresolved. The CDR3 contains 16 residues. In germline, CDR1 is MGHRA, CDR2 YSYEKL. Trimming cost V 0 bases and J 4 bases, with 12 bases left between them. DNA of the CDR3: TGCGCCAGCAGCCAAGACTTGGTGGGTGGTAATGAAAAACTGTTTTTT. It specifies CASSQDLVGGNEKLFF.

A word on this clonotype: The CDR3 carries no conserved terminal phenylalanine or tryptophan, so it likely arises from a read error. The chain carries TRBV7-8 and TRBJ2-5; D unresolved. Germline V lookup: CDR1 SGHVS, CDR2 FQNEAQ. V gave up 1 base and J gave up 11 bases, with 14 bases separating them. CDR3 size: 13 residues. CDR3 loop: CASSLVSSGEQYV. CDR3 in DNA: TGTGCCAGCAGCTTAGTATCATCGGGTGAGCAGTACGTC.

This clonotype was found a few times. The chain has TRBV24-1 and TRBJ2-5; 14 bases map to TRBD2. The CDR3 has 15 amino acids. V dropped 7 bases and J dropped 5; count of bases not matched to a gene: 5. Germline V gives CDR1 KGHDR, CDR2 SFDVKD. The CDR3 region has the DNA TGTGCCACCAGGGGGACTAGCGGGAGCGACGAGACCCAGTACTTC. Its protein is CATRGTSGSDETQYF.